The TCR beta chain described here comes from a study of regulatory T cells in long-lasting Graves disease. This clonotype was observed at least ten times. The length of the CDR3 is 16 residues. Trimming removed 7 bases at V and 3 bases at J, with 22 bases between. Time point given: persistent/refractory GD, antithyroid drugs over 5 years with positive TRAb. Researchers made the TCR library from RNA that was extracted from PBMCs. Investigators prepared the TCR beta libraries by applying iRepertoire HTBI primers and Arm-PCR of CDR3 regions. TCRdb reprocessed the multiplex PCR reads via MiXCR and lists one record per CDR3 protein. Here the sample spans a few hundred thousand distinct CDR3 sequences, roughly a quarter being singletons.

The TCR was taken from a female donor with Graves disease. This chain connects TRBV12-3 or TRBV12-4 to TRBJ2-7; no reliable D call. The specimen comprised peripheral blood mononuclear cells (PBMCs), sampled when the disease was refractory, from a patient treated with antithyroid drugs. In DNA form, the CDR3 reads TGTGCCAGCACCAATAGACATCGTGACCTAGGCTACGAGCAGTACTTC. Translated: CASTNRHRDLGYEQYF.